A single sample is the source of the 28 T cell receptor beta chains below, sequenced in a study of blood T cells in healthy people across ages. A sample-barcoded 5' primer and a J-beta primer mix were used in a second PCR of roughly 6 to 11 cycles. TCRdb reanalysed the 5' RACE reads using MiXCR and keeps one entry per CDR3 protein. This repertoire shows some 690,000 distinct CDR3 sequences, about a fifth found once; its top ten account for under 25%. Input material: blood. These receptors were obtained from a man between 65 and 85 years old in good health.

J is TRBJ2-3 and V is TRBV29-1; possibly TRBD1 or TRBD2 for D (5 bases each). Trimming removed 4 bases at V and 7 bases at J, with 21 bases between. Germline V gives CDR1 SQVTM, CDR2 ANQGSEA. The CDR3 totals 15 residues. The CDR3 DNA follows: TGCAGCGTTGGGACCGGGACCACGGGGTCTTATACGCAGTATTTT. It translates to CSVGTGTTGSYTQYF.

This chain's CDR3 is CSVEVGGIYTF. As DNA, the CDR3 is TGCAGCGTTGAGGTCGGAGGGATTTACACCTTC. This sequence joins TRBV29-1 and TRBJ1-2, with no clear D. Trimming pared 3 bases from V and 11 bases from J, leaving 13 bases between. The CDR3 is made up of 11 amino acids. Germline V lookup: CDR1 SQVTM, CDR2 ANQGSEA.

This clonotype was seen only a few times. The V gene is TRBV4-1, the J gene TRBJ2-3; D call uncertain. The germline CDR1 and CDR2 sequences are MGHRA and YSYEKL. V lost 0 bases and J 5 bases, leaving 12 bases between the germline ends. The CDR3 spans 15 residues. The CDR3 DNA sequence: TGCGCCAGCAGCCAAGAAGGGTCGATTGGAGATACGCAGTATTTT. Protein product: CASSQEGSIGDTQYF.

This clonotype was found a few times. The chain employs TRBV11-2 and TRBJ2-5; D ambiguous. Germline V gives CDR1 SGHAT, CDR2 FQNNGV. The CDR3 runs to 16 residues. Trimming shortened V by 7 bases and J by 1 base, and 19 bases separated the two germline ends. The DNA of the CDR3 is TGTGCCAGCACCCGTACTAATGTAAGAGGCCAAGAGACCCAGTACTTC. Protein: CASTRTNVRGQETQYF.

This chain connects TRBV28 to TRBJ2-7; TRBD1 matches 7 bases. After removal of 6 bases from V and 1 base from J, the junction contained 15 bases not matched to a gene. Germline V gene data show CDR1 as MDHEN and CDR2 as SYDVKM. CDR3 size: 17 residues. The CDR3 loop is CASSAALDRQNSYEQYF. The CDR3 DNA follows: TGTGCCAGCAGCGCCGCCCTGGACAGGCAAAATTCCTACGAGCAGTACTTC.

This clonotype was seen a handful of times. Germline is not matched at one junction end, which may reflect a read error. J is TRBJ2-1 and V is TRBV7-2; 11 nucleotides match TRBD2. Per germline, CDR1 SGHTA and CDR2 FQGNSA. The CDR3 contains 14 residues. The CDR3 sequence: CASSLAGGINEQFF. CDR3 DNA sequence: TGTGCCAGCAGTTTAGCGGGAGGGATTAATGAGCAGTTCTTC.

This chain connects TRBV12-3 or TRBV12-4 to TRBJ2-5, with D possibly TRBD1 on 6 matching bases. V was clipped by 7 bases and J by 2 bases, with 11 bases between them. This CDR3 region has 13 residues. CDR3 sequence (DNA): TGTGCCAGCACTCCGGACAGTCAAGAGACCCAGTACTTC. Amino acids: CASTPDSQETQYF.

The chain has TRBV7-2 and TRBJ2-3; D gene uncertain. Germline V lookup: CDR1 SGHTA, CDR2 FQGNSA. Deletions cut 2 bases from V and 2 bases from J, with 11 bases between. CDR3 size: 15 residues. The CDR3: CASSLQDVPTDTQYF. Written as DNA, the CDR3 is TGTGCCAGCAGCTTACAGGACGTCCCCACAGATACGCAGTATTTT.

The V call is TRBV12-3 or TRBV12-4, the J call TRBJ2-7; possible D gene TRBD1, 7 bases. The CDR3 length is 16 residues. Trimming took 2 bases from V and 7 from J, leaving 21 bases between them. The CDR3 DNA follows: TGTGCCAGCAGTTTAAGCGGGTCAGGGGGTTTGGGGGAGCAGTACTTC. Its translation: CASSLSGSGGLGEQYF.

This clonotype has at least ten counts. V usage is TRBV6-5 and J usage is TRBJ2-5; 13 bases line up with TRBD2. The V gene's germline CDR1 is MNHEY and CDR2 SVGAGI. The CDR3 is 20 residues long. V lost 2 bases, J lost 1 base, and 13 bases stayed unmatched. The CDR3 loop reads CASSYRAGGLAGSLQETQYF. CDR3 in DNA: TGTGCCAGCAGTTACCGGGCGGGGGGACTAGCGGGAAGCCTCCAAGAGACCCAGTACTTC.

The V call is TRBV20-1, the J call TRBJ2-5; D ambiguous. The CDR3 consists of 15 residues. Looked up from germline, CDR1 is DFQATT and CDR2 is SNEGSKA (reference sequence). V lost 2 bases and J 3 bases, leaving 16 bases between the germline ends. The CDR3 DNA follows: TGCAGTGCTAGATCTCGGACGGGCGTGGAAGAGACCCAGTACTTC. It translates to CSARSRTGVEETQYF.

This clonotype has a count of ten or more. The rearrangement joins TRBV28 to TRBJ1-6, with TRBD1 matching 7 bases. The V segment lost 6 bases and the J segment 7 bases; nucleotides outside the gene matches: 3. Germline V gene lookup returns CDR1 MDHEN and CDR2 SYDVKM. The CDR3 is 13 amino acids. The CDR3 loop reads CASSRQGNSPLHF. CDR3 in DNA: TGTGCCAGCAGCAGACAGGGAAATTCACCCCTCCACTTT.

This clonotype was observed a few times. This chain joins TRBV6-6 and TRBJ2-7, with 10 positions matching TRBD2. The tail of the sequence fits TRBJ2-1 better, so the J call may be wrong. CDR1 is MNHNY, CDR2 SVGAGI, per germline (reference sequence). This CDR3 region has 16 residues. The CDR3 nucleotides read TGTGCCAGCAGTTACGGGGCGCGGACTAGCGGATTTGAGCAGTTCTTC. As protein: CASSYGARTSGFEQFF.

The chain joins TRBV5-1 to TRBJ2-3, with D possibly being TRBD2 (6 bases). The CDR3 runs 16 residues. Deletions cut 0 bases from V and 0 bases from J, with 11 bases between. Germline V gene data show CDR1 as SGHRS and CDR2 as YFSETQ. The CDR3 DNA follows: TGCGCCAGCAGCTTGGAAGGCGGGACTAGCACAGATACGCAGTATTTT. As protein: CASSLEGGTSTDTQYF.

The sample holds a few counts of this clonotype. V usage is TRBV9 and J usage is TRBJ2-3, with 10 nucleotides matching TRBD2. The CDR3 spans 16 residues. The germline V gene encodes CDR1 SGDLS and CDR2 YYNGEE. Germline trimming cut 0 bases from V and 1 base from J; bases unmatched to any gene: 2. The CDR3 is CASSVAGTSGTDTQYF. The CDR3 DNA reads as TGTGCCAGCAGCGTAGCAGGGACTAGCGGCACAGATACGCAGTATTTT.

A few counts support this clonotype. V is TRBV25-1 and J is TRBJ2-1; no reliable D call. The CDR3 extends over 13 amino acids. With 1 base removed from V and 4 bases from J, the gap between germline ends came to 5 bases. From germline, CDR1 is MGHDK and CDR2 SYGVNS. The DNA of the CDR3 is TGTGCCAGCAGTGAATTTGGGTACAATGAGCAGTTCTTC. Translating gives CASSEFGYNEQFF.

The chain has TRBV18 and TRBJ1-1, with a possible D match to TRBD1 (5 bases). Trimming took 3 bases from V and 5 from J, leaving 16 bases between them. The CDR3 length is 15 residues. Germline V lookup: CDR1 KGHSH, CDR2 LQKENI. The CDR3: CASSPQLQGKTEAFF. Here the CDR3 DNA reads TGTGCCAGCTCACCCCAACTCCAGGGCAAAACTGAAGCTTTCTTT.

This clonotype was recorded a few times. A read error may be the cause here, since a much bigger clone is one base away. The chain recombines TRBV7-7 with TRBJ2-5; D might be TRBD1 or TRBD2, each matching 5 bases. The end of the DNA aligns better with TRBJ2-1, so the J call may be wrong. Per germline, CDR1 SSHAT and CDR2 FNYEAQ (reference sequence). The length of the CDR3 is 12 residues. Written as DNA, the CDR3 is TGTGCCAGCGCCGATGGGGGAAGGAAGCAGTTCTTC. It translates to CASADGGRKQFF.

Many counts were recorded for this clonotype. This chain connects TRBV7-9 to TRBJ2-3; 9 bases agree with TRBD1. Per the germline V gene, CDR1 is SEHNR and CDR2 is FQNEAQ (reference sequence). CDR3 length equals 16 residues. V lost 5 bases, J lost 4 bases, and 10 bases stayed unmatched. The CDR3 DNA sequence: TGTGCCAGCAGCCAATTAACAGGGGGCAGGGCAGATACGCAGTATTTT. Amino acids: CASSQLTGGRADTQYF. Together with reference TRBV7-9 and TRBJ2-3, the CDR3 gives the full variable domain: DTGVSQNPRHKITKRGQNVTFRCDPISEHNRLYWYRQTLGQGPEFLTYFQNEAQLEKSRLLSDRFSAERPKGSFSTLEIQRTEQGDSAMYLCASSQLTGGRADTQYFGPGTRLTVL.

CDR3 region: CASRRNRGNEQFF. The CDR3 nucleotides read TGTGCCAGCAGACGTAATCGAGGCAATGAGCAGTTCTTC. V usage is TRBV12-3 or TRBV12-4 and J usage is TRBJ2-1; D not resolved. Trimming shortened V by 6 bases and J by 6 bases, and 12 bases separated the two germline ends. This CDR3 spans 13 amino acids.

The rearrangement joins TRBV15 to TRBJ1-6; D perhaps matches TRBD1 (5 bases). The V end lost 3 bases, the J end lost 6 bases, and 12 bases lay between the germline ends. The CDR3 has 15 residues. From germline, CDR1 is LNHNV and CDR2 YYDKDF (reference sequence). Written as DNA, the CDR3 is TGTGCCACCAGCAGGACTGGCAGGGCTAATTCACCCCTCCACTTT. Amino acids: CATSRTGRANSPLHF.

This clonotype was detected only a few times. The chain has TRBV6-5 and TRBJ2-7, with D uncertain. Germline V gives CDR1 MNHEY, CDR2 SVGAGI. The CDR3 consists of 15 residues. The V gene lost 11 bases and the J gene lost 0 bases, with 20 bases spanning the gap. CDR3 in amino acids: CARYGVTPYSYEQYV. The DNA for the CDR3 is TGTGCCCGCTATGGGGTCACTCCGTACTCCTACGAGCAGTACGTC.

This clonotype came up a few times. The V call is TRBV6-5, the J call TRBJ1-1; no clear D. Germline V lookup: CDR1 MNHEY, CDR2 SVGAGI. The CDR3 is made up of 15 amino acids. The V gene lost 3 bases and the J gene lost 4 bases, with 15 bases spanning the gap. CDR3 in amino acids: CASSYSREAFTEAFF. CDR3 bases: TGTGCCAGCAGTTATAGTCGGGAGGCGTTCACTGAAGCTTTCTTT.

Ten or more counts support this clonotype. The chain joins TRBV28 to TRBJ2-7; the D is unclear. The CDR3 runs to 11 residues. With 3 bases removed from V and 6 bases from J, the gap between germline ends came to 6 bases. Germline V gives CDR1 MDHEN, CDR2 SYDVKM. For the CDR3, the DNA is TGTGCCAGCAGTTTTGAGATCGAGCAGTACTTC. Its translation is CASSFEIEQYF.

The chain uses TRBV5-1 and TRBJ1-6; perhaps TRBD1 as D (5 bases). The CDR3 covers 20 residues. Germline V gives CDR1 SGHRS, CDR2 YFSETQ. Trimming left V 7 bases short and J 7 bases short, with 33 bases between. The CDR3 region has the DNA TGCGCCAGCGCCTCCCCCCGAAGGACACCTATTCGAACCAACAATTCACCCCTCCACTTT. It codes for CASASPRRTPIRTNNSPLHF.

The J gene is TRBJ2-5, the V gene TRBV7-3; TRBD1 matches at 10 bases. The germline V gene has CDR1 SGHTA and CDR2 FQGTGA. The CDR3 covers 17 residues. With 5 bases clipped from V and 2 bases from J, the junction kept 11 bases outside the gene matches. The CDR3 DNA follows: TGTGCCAGCAGCAAATATCGCCGGGACAGGGGACAAGAGACCCAGTACTTC. It is translated as CASSKYRRDRGQETQYF. Combining the CDR3 with reference TRBV7-3 and TRBJ2-5 gives the whole variable domain GAGVSQTPSNKVTEKGKYVELRCDPISGHTALYWYRQSLGQGPEFLIYFQGTGAADDSGLPNDRFFAVRPEGSVSTLKIQRTERGDSAVYLCASSKYRRDRGQETQYFGPGTRLLVL.

The chain uses TRBV30 and TRBJ1-2; unclear D gene. Germline CDR1 and CDR2: GTSNPN and SVGIG (reference sequence). V lost 1 base, J lost 4 bases, and 10 bases lay in between. This CDR3 is built from 13 residues. The CDR3 DNA reads TGTGCCTGGAGTGGCGGCCCCAGCTATGGCTACACCTTC. Its translation: CAWSGGPSYGYTF. The entire variable domain, with the rest obtained from reference TRBV30 and TRBJ1-2, is as follows: SQTIHQWPATLVQPVGSPLSLECTVEGTSNPNLYWYRQAAGRGLQLLFYSVGIGQISSEVPQNLSASRPQDRQFILSSKKLLLSDSGFYLCAWSGGPSYGYTFGSGTRLTVV.

The chain carries TRBV4-3 and TRBJ1-2; D ambiguous. V was cut by 0 bases and J by 4 bases, with 15 bases left in between. Germline CDR1 reads LGHNA; CDR2 reads YSLEER. The CDR3 is made up of 16 amino acids. The CDR3 DNA reads as TGCGCCAGCAGCCAAGATCGGTACGCGGAGGCCTATGGCTACACCTTC. This sequence encodes CASSQDRYAEAYGYTF.